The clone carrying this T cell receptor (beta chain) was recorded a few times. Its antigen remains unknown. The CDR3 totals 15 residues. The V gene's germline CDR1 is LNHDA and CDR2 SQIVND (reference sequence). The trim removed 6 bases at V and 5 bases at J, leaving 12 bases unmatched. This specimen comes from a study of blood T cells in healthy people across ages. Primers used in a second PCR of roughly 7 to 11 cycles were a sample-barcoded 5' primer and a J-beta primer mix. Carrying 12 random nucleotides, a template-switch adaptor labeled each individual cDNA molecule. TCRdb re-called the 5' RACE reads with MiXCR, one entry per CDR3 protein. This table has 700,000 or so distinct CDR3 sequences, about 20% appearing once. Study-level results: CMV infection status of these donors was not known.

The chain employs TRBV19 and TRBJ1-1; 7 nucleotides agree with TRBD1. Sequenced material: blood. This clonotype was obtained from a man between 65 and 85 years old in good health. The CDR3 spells CASRPPGQRMTEAFF. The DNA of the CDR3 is TGTGCCAGTAGGCCCCCGGGACAGCGGATGACTGAAGCTTTCTTT.